These T cell receptor beta chains were read from a single sample in a study of cytomegalovirus exposure and HLA in healthy donors. Measured with immunoSEQ multiplex PCR; TCRdb has only the in-frame clones, and not every one. The sample shows approximately 82,000 clones, 85% to 95% of them seen only once. The sequenced sample consisted of PBMCs. The receptors come from a woman under 30 in good health and CMV-seronegative. Each CDR3 is given with its conserved first and last residue. The order of the fields is J gene, clone size, V gene, D gene, CDR3 DNA, CDR3 protein. The D gene is left open where the match is weak. For some rows the clone size is stated as once, few or many, or as a class when expanded; others skip it.

TRBJ2-2 NA TRBV28 NA TGTGCCAGCAGTTTAGTCTCCGTGGGGGGCACCGGGGAGCTGTTTTTT CASSLVSVGGTGELFF
TRBJ2-2 once TRBV7-2 NA TGTGCCAGCAGCTTTGTAACCCAAGGAGGCACCGGGGAGCTGTTTTTT CASSFVTQGGTGELFF
TRBJ1-5 NA TRBV27 TRBD1 TGTGCCAGCAGTCCCCGGAGGGGGCCCTATCAGCCCCAGCATTTT CASSPRRGPYQPQHF
TRBJ2-5 NA TRBV9 NA TGTGCCAGCAGCGTTATAGGGGGGGAAGAGACCCAGTACTTC CASSVIGGEETQYF
TRBJ1-1 NA TRBV4-1 NA TGCGCCAGCAGCCAAGATTGGGCCCAGGGGGAAGCTTTCTTT CASSQDWAQGEAFF
TRBJ1-1 NA TRBV28 NA TGTGCCAGCAGGCAGGACTCTGCGTACACTGAAGCTTTCTTT CASRQDSAYTEAFF
TRBJ2-1 NA TRBV28 TRBD2 TGTGCCAGCAGAGATCGCGGGACTAGGAACAATGAGCAGTTCTTC CASRDRGTRNNEQFF
TRBJ1-1 NA TRBV18 TRBD1 TGTGCCAGCTCACCCGGGACAGGGAACACTGAAGCTTTCTTT CASSPGTGNTEAFF
TRBJ1-2 NA TRBV7-8 NA TGTGCCAGCAGCTTAGACGGAGATGGCTACACCTTC CASSLDGDGYTF
TRBJ2-3 NA TRBV6-6 TRBD1 TGTGCCAGCAGAAGGACAGGAGGCACAGATACGCAGTATTTT CASRRTGGTDTQYF
TRBJ1-5 NA TRBV28 TRBD1 TGTGCCAGCGGCGCAGGGGGTCAGCCCCAGCATTTT CASGAGGQPQHF
TRBJ2-1 once TRBV27 TRBD2 TGTGCCAGCAGTTTCAGCGGGAGGATAAATGAGCAGTTCTTC CASSFSGRINEQFF
TRBJ2-2 NA TRBV2 NA TGTGCCAGCAGGGTGACCCAAAGGGAGACCGGGGAGCTGTTTTTT CASRVTQRETGELFF
TRBJ1-4 NA TRBV4-1 TRBD1 TGCGCCAGCAGCCACCCCGTCAGGGGGGCGGGGGAAAAACTGTTTTTT CASSHPVRGAGEKLFF
TRBJ2-7 NA TRBV28 NA TGTGCCAGCAGTTTTCCAGGGAGGTACGAGCAGTACTTC CASSFPGRYEQYF
TRBJ2-6 once TRBV6-5 NA TGTGCCAGCAGTTATGGGGGCGGGAGTGGGGCCAACGTCCTGACTTTC CASSYGGGSGANVLTF
TRBJ2-3 once TRBV27 TRBD2 TGTGCCAGCAGTTTCCGGGCGGGAGTGGGGGATACGCAGTATTTT CASSFRAGVGDTQYF
TRBJ1-1 once TRBV10-1 TRBD1 TGCGCCAGCAGTGATCAGGGGGTAAATGGTGAAGCTTTCTTT CASSDQGVNGEAFF
TRBJ1-5 NA TRBV23-1 NA TGCGCCAGCAGTCGGGGAGTTCACAGGGATAGCAATCAGCCCCAGCATTTT CASSRGVHRDSNQPQHF
TRBJ2-7 NA TRBV4-3 TRBD1 TGCGCCAGCAGCCACTCTGGGACAGGGGAGCGCTACGAGCAGTACTTC CASSHSGTGERYEQYF
TRBJ2-7 NA TRBV4-1 TRBD1 TGCGCCAGCAGCCACCTCCCGCGACAGGGATCCTACGAGCAGTACTTC CASSHLPRQGSYEQYF
TRBJ2-3 once TRBV4-2 NA TGTGCCAGCAGCCAAGACCCTGTAGCGGCTAGCACAGATACGCAGTATTTT CASSQDPVAASTDTQYF
TRBJ1-3 NA TRBV6-1 TRBD1 TGTGCCAGCAGTGAGTTCCGGGACAGGGATACTCGTGGAAACACCATATATTTT CASSEFRDRDTRGNTIYF
TRBJ1-5 NA TRBV7-9 NA TGTGCCAGCAGCTTAGCCAGGGCTACCTTTGATAGCAATCAGCCCCAGCATTTT CASSLARATFDSNQPQHF
TRBJ2-1 NA TRBV9 NA TGTGCCAGCAGCGTCCTCGCGGGCCTCTACAATGAGCAGTTCTTC CASSVLAGLYNEQFF
TRBJ1-4 NA TRBV4-2 TRBD1 TGTGCCAGCAGCCCCCACAGGGGGCGGGGTGAAAAACTGTTTTTT CASSPHRGRGEKLFF
TRBJ2-1 NA TRBV4-3 TRBD2 TGCGCCAGCACCTCCGGGACTAGCGGGAGCCAACTCAATGAGCAGTTCTTC CASTSGTSGSQLNEQFF
TRBJ1-1 NA TRBV11-2 NA TGTGCCAGCAGCTTAGGTCCCCAGGTTGGCGCTGAAGCTTTCTTT CASSLGPQVGAEAFF
TRBJ1-1 NA TRBV9 TRBD1 TGTGCCAGCAGTAGGATAGAGGACAGGGAGAGAACTGAAGCTTTCTTT CASSRIEDRERTEAFF
TRBJ2-7 NA TRBV11-2 NA TGTGCCAGCAGCTCAGACCGACTACTTCGACTCTTC CASSSDRLLRLF
TRBJ1-5 NA TRBV7-2 TRBD1 TGTGCCAGCAGACGTACAGGGGACATCAATCAGCCCCAGCATTTT CASRRTGDINQPQHF
TRBJ2-3 NA TRBV6-5 NA TGTGCCAGCAGTTACACGCAGTTCACAGATACGCAGTATTTT CASSYTQFTDTQYF
TRBJ2-2 NA TRBV6-6 TRBD1 TGTGCCAGCTCCGAGGACAGGGCCACCGGGGAGCTGTTTTTT CASSEDRATGELFF
TRBJ2-2 NA TRBV29-1 TRBD1 TGCAGCGTTGAGCGCAGGGGGCCCGGGGAGCTGTTTTTT CSVERRGPGELFF
TRBJ1-2 few TRBV28 NA TGTGCCAGCAGTTTAGGAGGAGGGAGACAGTCACTTGGCTACACCTTC CASSLGGGRQSLGYTF
TRBJ1-2 NA TRBV7-9 TRBD1 TGTGCCAGCTATGGGGACAGCGCCCGTGGCGCCTTC CASYGDSARGAF